Described below is a single T cell receptor beta chain sequence and its context. Its target is unknown. Sequencing of the DNA from cultured CD4+ T cells was carried out with the Oncomine TCR Beta short-read assay. One entry per CDR3 protein, called by TCRdb with MiXCR from the PCR reads. The sample lists approximately 19,000 distinct CDR3 sequences; 55% to 60% were seen once. The source of the sample is a study of vaccination and CD4 T cells after COVID-19. This CDR3 spans 15 amino acids. Trimming stripped 1 base from V and 10 bases from J, with 14 bases between. CDR1 and CDR2 (germline): SGHTA, FQGNSA. Stated treatment: approximately nine-day PBMC culture with coronavirus spike peptide pools or control peptides (ViraFEST assay).

J is TRBJ1-6 and V is TRBV7-2; D remains unclear. The sequencing used CD4+ T cells from blood, cultured in vitro, collected after SARS-CoV-2 vaccination. The sequence derives from a human donor who had recovered from COVID-19. For the CDR3, the DNA is TGTGCCAGCAGCTTAGTGGATGGAGGGAACTCACCCCTCCACTTT. Translating it yields CASSLVDGGNSPLHF.